This T cell receptor (beta chain) derives from a study of CD8+CD57+ T cells in acquired aplastic anemia. For the study at large: Yields of DNA that came from sorted CD4+ and CD8+ cells averaged about 2.9 ug. For CD4+ cells, healthy donors had an average of approximately 10 million reads.

Researchers used genomic DNA as the template to profile TCR beta VDJ and CDR3. TCRdb called the reads again in MiXCR, with one record for every CDR3 protein. The sample lists some 150,000 distinct CDR3 sequences, 41% occurring once. As regards this clonotype: Its antigen is not known.

Regarding the study as a whole: Controls and patients did not differ significantly in CD8+ Simpson's diversity.

Germline V gene lookup returns CDR1 DFQATT and CDR2 SNEGSKA (reference sequence). V lost 0 bases, J lost 4 bases, and 0 bases lay in between. The CDR3 is made up of 11 amino acids. Sequencing input: sorted CD4+, CD8+, or CD8+CD57+ T cells (not recorded which) from PBMCs. The chain recombines TRBV20-1 with TRBJ1-4; unclear D gene. The origin of this receptor is a human donor in good health, serving as a control. CDR3: CSARDNEKLFF. The CDR3 nucleotides read TGCAGTGCTAGAGATAATGAAAAACTGTTTTTT.